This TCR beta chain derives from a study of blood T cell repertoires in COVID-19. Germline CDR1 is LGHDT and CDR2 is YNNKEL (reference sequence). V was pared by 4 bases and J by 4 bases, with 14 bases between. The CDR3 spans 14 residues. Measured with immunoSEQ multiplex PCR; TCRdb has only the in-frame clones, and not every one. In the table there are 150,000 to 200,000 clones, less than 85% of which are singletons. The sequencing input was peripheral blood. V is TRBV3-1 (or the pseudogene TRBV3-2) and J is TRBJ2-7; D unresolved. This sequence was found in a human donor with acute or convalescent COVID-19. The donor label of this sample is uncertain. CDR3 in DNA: TGTGCCAGCAGCCTCCAGAAAACGGGTTACGAGCAGTACTTC. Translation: CASSLQKTGYEQYF.